The rows below give T cell receptor beta chains drawn from one sample of a study of blood T cell repertoires in COVID-19. Sequencing was performed with immunoSEQ multiplex PCR; in TCRdb, only in-frame clones are kept and a portion is missing. The data hold some 220,000 clones, with approximately 80% observed a single time. Sequenced input: peripheral blood. The receptors come from a human donor in a cohort sampled during active COVID-19. CDR3s include the opening cysteine and the closing phenylalanine or tryptophan. Each record gives: J gene, D gene, clone size, V gene, CDR3 DNA, CDR3 protein. The D gene is left open where the match is weak. Clone size, where shown, is once, few, many, or a class for clones that have expanded.

J gene: TRBJ1-2; D gene: .; clone size: once; V gene: TRBV6-5; CDR3 DNA: TGTGCCAGCAGTTACTCCGGGACTGACTATGGCTACACCTTC; CDR3 protein: CASSYSGTDYGYTF
J gene: TRBJ2-5; D gene: TRBD2; clone size: once; V gene: TRBV5-1; CDR3 DNA: TGCGCCAGCAGCCCTGGGACTAGCGGGAGTAGTGAGACCCAGTACTTC; CDR3 protein: CASSPGTSGSSETQYF
J gene: TRBJ1-5; D gene: .; clone size: many; V gene: TRBV28; CDR3 DNA: TGTGCCAGCACCCCCCGAAGGGAGCAGCCCCAGCATTTT; CDR3 protein: CASTPRREQPQHF
J gene: TRBJ2-3; D gene: TRBD2; clone size: .; V gene: TRBV10-3; CDR3 DNA: TGTGCCACCGCCCTAGCGGGGGGGGATACGCAGTATTTT; CDR3 protein: CATALAGGDTQYF
J gene: TRBJ1-1; D gene: TRBD1; clone size: .; V gene: TRBV29-1; CDR3 DNA: TGCAGCGGGACAGGCTTGAACACTGAAGCTTTCTTT; CDR3 protein: CSGTGLNTEAFF
J gene: TRBJ2-5; D gene: .; clone size: few; V gene: TRBV4-1; CDR3 DNA: TGCGCCAGCAGCCAGCTCCACTGGGAGACCCAGTACTTC; CDR3 protein: CASSQLHWETQYF
J gene: TRBJ2-2; D gene: TRBD1; clone size: .; V gene: TRBV10-3; CDR3 DNA: TGTGCCATCAGCCCGACAGGGGGTGGTAACACCGGGGAGCTGTTTTTT; CDR3 protein: CAISPTGGGNTGELFF
J gene: TRBJ1-1; D gene: .; clone size: once; V gene: TRBV9; CDR3 DNA: TGTGCCAGCAGTGGGGCGGTGAACACTGAAGCTTTCTTT; CDR3 protein: CASSGAVNTEAFF
J gene: TRBJ2-3; D gene: TRBD2; clone size: .; V gene: TRBV28; CDR3 DNA: TGTGCCAGCAGTTCCCTATGGGGGGGAGGCACAGATACGCAGTATTTT; CDR3 protein: CASSSLWGGGTDTQYF
J gene: TRBJ1-4; D gene: .; clone size: .; V gene: TRBV28; CDR3 DNA: TGTGCCAGCAGCCCCAAGGGACACCTAAATGAAAAACTGTTTTTT; CDR3 protein: CASSPKGHLNEKLFF
J gene: TRBJ1-4; D gene: .; clone size: .; V gene: TRBV7-2; CDR3 DNA: TGTGCCAGCAGCTTAGGGACGGGGAGTGAAAAACTGTTTTTT; CDR3 protein: CASSLGTGSEKLFF
J gene: TRBJ2-7; D gene: .; clone size: .; V gene: TRBV5-1; CDR3 DNA: TGCGCCAGCAGGGAGTCGACCAGGGGGGAGAGGTCCTACGAGCAGTACTTC; CDR3 protein: CASRESTRGERSYEQYF
J gene: TRBJ2-1; D gene: .; clone size: .; V gene: TRBV7-2; CDR3 DNA: TGTGCCAGCAGCTTAGCGGGAGTGGCCTACAATGAGCAGTTCTTC; CDR3 protein: CASSLAGVAYNEQFF
J gene: TRBJ2-3; D gene: TRBD1; clone size: .; V gene: TRBV18; CDR3 DNA: TGTGCCAGCTCAACAAGCGGACAGGGCAAAACCACAGATACGCAGTATTTT; CDR3 protein: CASSTSGQGKTTDTQYF
J gene: TRBJ2-1; D gene: .; clone size: .; V gene: TRBV7-3; CDR3 DNA: TGTGCCAGCAGCTTATCCCCGCCCGGGGGGCAGTTCTTC; CDR3 protein: CASSLSPPGGQFF
J gene: TRBJ2-7; D gene: TRBD1; clone size: once; V gene: TRBV6-5; CDR3 DNA: TGTGCCAGCAGAAGACAGGGTAGGCTATCCTACGAGCAGTACTTC; CDR3 protein: CASRRQGRLSYEQYF
J gene: TRBJ2-6; D gene: .; clone size: .; V gene: TRBV4-3; CDR3 DNA: TGCGCCAGCAGCCAAGATCACGGGGCTGGGGCCAACGTCCTGACTTTC; CDR3 protein: CASSQDHGAGANVLTF
J gene: TRBJ2-7; D gene: TRBD2; clone size: few; V gene: TRBV5-4; CDR3 DNA: TGTGCCAGCAGCTTGGACGATAGCGGGAGGATTAGCTCCTACGAGCAGTACTTC; CDR3 protein: CASSLDDSGRISSYEQYF
J gene: TRBJ2-1; D gene: .; clone size: .; V gene: TRBV19; CDR3 DNA: TGTGCCAGTAGTATAGTAAGGGGTGAGCAGTTCTTC; CDR3 protein: CASSIVRGEQFF
J gene: TRBJ2-6; D gene: TRBD1; clone size: .; V gene: TRBV6-6; CDR3 DNA: TGTGCCAGCAGTCCGGACAGGGATACATCTGGGGCCAACGTCCTGACTTTC; CDR3 protein: CASSPDRDTSGANVLTF
J gene: TRBJ2-3; D gene: TRBD2; clone size: .; V gene: TRBV27; CDR3 DNA: TGTGCCAGCAGAACCTGGGAGGGAGATACGCAGTATTTT; CDR3 protein: CASRTWEGDTQYF
J gene: TRBJ2-7; D gene: .; clone size: .; V gene: TRBV28; CDR3 DNA: TGTGCCAGCAGTTGGCGGGAGCAGTACTTC; CDR3 protein: CASSWREQYF
J gene: TRBJ2-5; D gene: TRBD1; clone size: .; V gene: TRBV6-5; CDR3 DNA: TGTGCCAGCAGTTCGGGACAGGGGGTGTATAAGACCCAGTACTTC; CDR3 protein: CASSSGQGVYKTQYF
J gene: TRBJ2-7; D gene: TRBD2; clone size: .; V gene: TRBV19; CDR3 DNA: TGTGCCAGTAGCCCGGGACTAGGAGGCGAGCAGTACTTC; CDR3 protein: CASSPGLGGEQYF
J gene: TRBJ1-1; D gene: TRBD1; clone size: .; V gene: TRBV18; CDR3 DNA: TGTGCCAGCTCACCCGACAGGGGCACTGAAGCTTTCTTT; CDR3 protein: CASSPDRGTEAFF
J gene: TRBJ2-7; D gene: .; clone size: .; V gene: TRBV28; CDR3 DNA: TGTGCCAGCAGTTTGAACCCCACAGGCCATTCCTACGAGCAGTACTTC; CDR3 protein: CASSLNPTGHSYEQYF
J gene: TRBJ1-1; D gene: .; clone size: .; V gene: TRBV18; CDR3 DNA: TGTGCCAGCTCACCACAATCCGGCAGCGAGTACGCTTTCTTT; CDR3 protein: CASSPQSGSEYAFF
J gene: TRBJ2-2; D gene: TRBD1; clone size: once; V gene: TRBV10-3; CDR3 DNA: TGTGCCATCACTGATCAAGGGGGCTCACCCGGGGAGCTGTTTTTT; CDR3 protein: CAITDQGGSPGELFF
J gene: TRBJ1-1; D gene: .; clone size: many; V gene: TRBV28; CDR3 DNA: TGTGCCACCTATGCCGTCGGGGCTGAAGCTTTCTTT; CDR3 protein: CATYAVGAEAFF
J gene: TRBJ2-5; D gene: .; clone size: .; V gene: TRBV6-2/TRBV6-3; CDR3 DNA: TGTGCCAGCAGTTACGAGAGGGAGACCCAGTACTTC; CDR3 protein: CASSYERETQYF
J gene: TRBJ1-5; D gene: .; clone size: .; V gene: TRBV28; CDR3 DNA: TGTGCCAGCATCGGAGGGGGGGGGAATCAGCCCCAGCATTTT; CDR3 protein: CASIGGGGNQPQHF
J gene: TRBJ1-5; D gene: .; clone size: once; V gene: TRBV6-2/TRBV6-3; CDR3 DNA: TGTGCCAGCAGTTACCGGGCCCTCGGGGCCCAGCATTTT; CDR3 protein: CASSYRALGAQHF
J gene: TRBJ1-1; D gene: TRBD1; clone size: .; V gene: TRBV18; CDR3 DNA: TGTGCCAGCTCACTGGACAGGGGGCGAGAGAACACTGAAGCTTTCTTT; CDR3 protein: CASSLDRGRENTEAFF
J gene: TRBJ1-6; D gene: .; clone size: few; V gene: TRBV7-2; CDR3 DNA: TGTGCCAGCAGCTTAGAACGTCAGTCACCCCTCCACTTT; CDR3 protein: CASSLERQSPLHF
J gene: TRBJ1-4; D gene: TRBD1; clone size: few; V gene: TRBV4-1; CDR3 DNA: TGCGCCAGCAGCCTACAGGGGAGATGGGGTGAAAAACTGTTTTTT; CDR3 protein: CASSLQGRWGEKLFF
J gene: TRBJ2-1; D gene: .; clone size: .; V gene: TRBV29-1; CDR3 DNA: TGCAGCGTTTTTGGCACACCCCCTTACAATGAGCAGTTCTTC; CDR3 protein: CSVFGTPPYNEQFF
J gene: TRBJ1-1; D gene: .; clone size: .; V gene: TRBV6-5; CDR3 DNA: TGTGCCAGCAGTCCCGACAGAATGAGCACTGAAGCTTTCTTT; CDR3 protein: CASSPDRMSTEAFF
J gene: TRBJ1-4; D gene: TRBD1; clone size: many; V gene: TRBV5-5; CDR3 DNA: TGTGCCAGCAGCCTACGACAGGGCAATGAAAAACTGTTTTTT; CDR3 protein: CASSLRQGNEKLFF
J gene: TRBJ1-3; D gene: .; clone size: .; V gene: TRBV18; CDR3 DNA: TGTGCCAGCTCACCCCGTTCAGACTCTGGAAACACCATATATTTT; CDR3 protein: CASSPRSDSGNTIYF
J gene: TRBJ1-4; D gene: .; clone size: .; V gene: TRBV28; CDR3 DNA: TGTGCCAGCAGTCCCTCAGGGGCGAGGAAACTGTTTTTT; CDR3 protein: CASSPSGARKLFF
J gene: TRBJ2-1; D gene: .; clone size: .; V gene: TRBV5-1; CDR3 DNA: TGCGCCAGCAGCTTCGGGGGGCCCATTAGGGAAGGGTCCTACAATGAGCAGTTCTTC; CDR3 protein: CASSFGGPIREGSYNEQFF
J gene: TRBJ2-1; D gene: .; clone size: .; V gene: TRBV6-6; CDR3 DNA: TGTGCCAGCAGTACCACTTGGGGGGAAACCTACAATGAGCAGTTCTTC; CDR3 protein: CASSTTWGETYNEQFF
J gene: TRBJ1-2; D gene: .; clone size: .; V gene: TRBV28; CDR3 DNA: TGTGCCAGCAGATCACAGAGATATGGCTACACCTTC; CDR3 protein: CASRSQRYGYTF
J gene: TRBJ2-7; D gene: TRBD2; clone size: .; V gene: TRBV7-2; CDR3 DNA: TGTGCCAGCAGCTTAGCGTCTAGCGGACAATCCTACGAGCAGTACTTC; CDR3 protein: CASSLASSGQSYEQYF
J gene: TRBJ2-2; D gene: .; clone size: once; V gene: TRBV2; CDR3 DNA: TGTGCCAGCAGGCGGGCCGGGGAGCTGTTTTTT; CDR3 protein: CASRRAGELFF